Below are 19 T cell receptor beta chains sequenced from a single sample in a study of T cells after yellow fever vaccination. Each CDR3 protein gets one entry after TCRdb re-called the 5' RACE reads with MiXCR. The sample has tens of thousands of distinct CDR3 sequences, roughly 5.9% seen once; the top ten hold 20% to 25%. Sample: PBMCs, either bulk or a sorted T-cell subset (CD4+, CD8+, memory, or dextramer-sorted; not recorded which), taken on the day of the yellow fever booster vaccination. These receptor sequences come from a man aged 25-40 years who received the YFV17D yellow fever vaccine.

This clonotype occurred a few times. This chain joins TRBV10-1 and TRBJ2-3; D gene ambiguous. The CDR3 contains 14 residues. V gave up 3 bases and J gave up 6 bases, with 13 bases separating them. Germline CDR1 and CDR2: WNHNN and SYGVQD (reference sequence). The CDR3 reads CASSDPMTPDTQYF. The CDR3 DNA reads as TGCGCCAGCAGTGATCCCATGACGCCCGATACGCAGTATTTT.

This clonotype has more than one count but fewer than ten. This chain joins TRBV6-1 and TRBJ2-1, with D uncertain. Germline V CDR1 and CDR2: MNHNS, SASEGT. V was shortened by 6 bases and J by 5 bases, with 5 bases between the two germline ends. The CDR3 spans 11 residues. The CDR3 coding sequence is TGTGCCAGCAGGGCAAACAATGAGCAGTTCTTC. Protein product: CASRANNEQFF.

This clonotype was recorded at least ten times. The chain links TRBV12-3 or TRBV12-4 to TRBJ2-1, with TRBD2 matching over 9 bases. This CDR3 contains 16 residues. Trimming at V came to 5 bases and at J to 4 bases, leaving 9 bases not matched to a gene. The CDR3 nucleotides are TGTGCCAGCAGTCCCGGACTAGCGTGGCCTTACAATGAGCAGTTCTTC. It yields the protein CASSPGLAWPYNEQFF.

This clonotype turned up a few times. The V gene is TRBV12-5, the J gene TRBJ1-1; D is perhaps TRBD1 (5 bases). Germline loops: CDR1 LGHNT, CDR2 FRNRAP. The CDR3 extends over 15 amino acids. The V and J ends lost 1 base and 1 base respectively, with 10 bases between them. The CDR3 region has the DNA TGTGCTAGTGGTTTGGCCTGGGGGGGGAACACTGAAGCTTTCTTT. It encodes CASGLAWGGNTEAFF.

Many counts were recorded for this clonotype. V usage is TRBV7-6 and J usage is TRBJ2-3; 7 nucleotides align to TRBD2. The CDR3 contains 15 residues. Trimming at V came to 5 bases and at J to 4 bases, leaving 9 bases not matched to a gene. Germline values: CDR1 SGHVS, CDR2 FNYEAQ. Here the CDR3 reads CASSLQTSSADTQYF. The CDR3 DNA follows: TGTGCCAGCAGCCTACAGACTAGCTCGGCAGATACGCAGTATTTT.

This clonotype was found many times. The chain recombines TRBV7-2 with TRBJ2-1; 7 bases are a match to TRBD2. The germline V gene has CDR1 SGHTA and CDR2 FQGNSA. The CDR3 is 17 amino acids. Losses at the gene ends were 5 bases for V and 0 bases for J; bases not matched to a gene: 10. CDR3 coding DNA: TGTGCCAGCAGCCAGACCCCCTCTAGCGGCTCCTACAATGAGCAGTTCTTC. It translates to CASSQTPSSGSYNEQFF.

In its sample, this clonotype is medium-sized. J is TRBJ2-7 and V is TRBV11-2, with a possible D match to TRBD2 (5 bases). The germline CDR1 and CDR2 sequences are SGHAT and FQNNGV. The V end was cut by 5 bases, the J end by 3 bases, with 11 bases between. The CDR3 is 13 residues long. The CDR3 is CASSAFGGYEQYF. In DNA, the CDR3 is TGTGCCAGCAGCGCCTTCGGAGGCTACGAGCAGTACTTC.

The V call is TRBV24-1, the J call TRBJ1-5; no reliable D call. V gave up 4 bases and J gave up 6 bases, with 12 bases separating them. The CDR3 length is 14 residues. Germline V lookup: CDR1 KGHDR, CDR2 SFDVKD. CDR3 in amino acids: CATSERHLGQPQHF. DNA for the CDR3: TGTGCCACCAGTGAAAGACACCTCGGTCAGCCCCAGCATTTT.

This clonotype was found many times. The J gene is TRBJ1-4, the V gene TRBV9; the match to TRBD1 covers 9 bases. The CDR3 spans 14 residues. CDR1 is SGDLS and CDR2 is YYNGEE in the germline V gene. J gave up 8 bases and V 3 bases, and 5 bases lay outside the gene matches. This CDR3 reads CASSGQGGREKLFF. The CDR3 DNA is TGTGCCAGCAGCGGACAGGGGGGCCGGGAAAAACTGTTTTTT.

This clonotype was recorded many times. In DNA form, the CDR3 reads TGCAGTGCTAGACGTGGGACAGGGTACAATGAGCAGTTCTTC. It is translated as CSARRGTGYNEQFF. V gene TRBV20-1 combines with J gene TRBJ2-1; 9 positions agree with TRBD1. This CDR3 region has 14 residues. The junction had 3 bases not matched to a gene; V was cut back by 2 bases and J by 4 bases. Germline V CDR1 and CDR2: DFQATT, SNEGSKA (reference sequence).

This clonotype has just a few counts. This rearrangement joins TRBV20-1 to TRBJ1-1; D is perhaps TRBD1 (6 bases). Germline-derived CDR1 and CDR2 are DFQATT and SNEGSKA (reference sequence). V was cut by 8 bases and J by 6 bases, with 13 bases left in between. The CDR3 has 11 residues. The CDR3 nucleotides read TGCAGTACGGGGGAGGGGGCTGAAGCTTTCTTT. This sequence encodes CSTGEGAEAFF.

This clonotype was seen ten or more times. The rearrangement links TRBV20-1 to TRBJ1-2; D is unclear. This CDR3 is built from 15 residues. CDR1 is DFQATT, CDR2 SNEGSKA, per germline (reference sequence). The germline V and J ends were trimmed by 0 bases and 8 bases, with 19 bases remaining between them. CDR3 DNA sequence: TGCAGTGCTAGAGAGCCCGGAATTGAAACGGGGGGCTACACCTTC. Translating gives CSAREPGIETGGYTF.

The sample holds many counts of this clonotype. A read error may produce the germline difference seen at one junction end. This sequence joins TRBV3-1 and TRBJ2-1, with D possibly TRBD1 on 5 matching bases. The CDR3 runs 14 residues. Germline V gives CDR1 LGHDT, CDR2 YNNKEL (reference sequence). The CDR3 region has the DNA TGTGCCAGCAGCCAAGATCTTGTCCGTGGCCCCAGGGACTTC. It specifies CASSQDLVRGPRDF.

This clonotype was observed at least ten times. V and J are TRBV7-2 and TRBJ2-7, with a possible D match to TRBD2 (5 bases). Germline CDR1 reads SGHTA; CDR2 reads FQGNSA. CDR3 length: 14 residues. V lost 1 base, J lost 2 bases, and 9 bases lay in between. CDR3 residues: CASSLVAPTYEQYF. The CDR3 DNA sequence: TGTGCCAGCAGCTTAGTAGCGCCCACCTACGAGCAGTACTTC. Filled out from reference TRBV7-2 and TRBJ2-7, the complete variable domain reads GAGVSQSPSNKVTEKGKDVELRCDPISGHTALYWYRQSLGQGLEFLIYFQGNSAPDKSGLPSDRFSAERTGGSVSTLTIQRTQQEDSAVYLCASSLVAPTYEQYFGPGTRLTVT.

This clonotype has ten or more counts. CDR3 DNA sequence: TGTGCCAGCAGCCCCGGGAACAATCAGCCCCAGCATTTT. This encodes CASSPGNNQPQHF. The chain combines TRBV9 with TRBJ1-5; D is uncertain. This CDR3 spans 13 amino acids. The V and J ends lost 4 bases and 3 bases respectively, with 8 bases between them. Per the germline V gene, CDR1 is SGDLS and CDR2 is YYNGEE.

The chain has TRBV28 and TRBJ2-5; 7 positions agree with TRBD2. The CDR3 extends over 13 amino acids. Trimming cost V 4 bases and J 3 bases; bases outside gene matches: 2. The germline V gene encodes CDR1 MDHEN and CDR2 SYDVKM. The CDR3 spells CASSSSGKETQYF. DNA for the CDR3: TGTGCCAGCAGTTCTAGCGGCAAAGAGACCCAGTACTTC.

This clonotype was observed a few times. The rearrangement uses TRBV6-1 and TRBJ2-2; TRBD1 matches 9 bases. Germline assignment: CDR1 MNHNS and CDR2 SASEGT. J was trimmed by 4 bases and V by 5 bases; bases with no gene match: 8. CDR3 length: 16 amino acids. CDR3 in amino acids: CASSKQGARGTGELFF. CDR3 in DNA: TGTGCCAGCAGTAAACAGGGGGCGCGGGGCACCGGGGAGCTGTTTTTT.

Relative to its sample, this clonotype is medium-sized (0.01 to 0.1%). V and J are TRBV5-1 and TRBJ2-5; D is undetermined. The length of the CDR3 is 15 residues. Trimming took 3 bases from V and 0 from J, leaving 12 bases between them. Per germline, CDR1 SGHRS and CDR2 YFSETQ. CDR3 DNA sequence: TGCGCCAGCAGCTCGCCCCTGGGGTACCAAGAGACCCAGTACTTC. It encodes CASSSPLGYQETQYF.

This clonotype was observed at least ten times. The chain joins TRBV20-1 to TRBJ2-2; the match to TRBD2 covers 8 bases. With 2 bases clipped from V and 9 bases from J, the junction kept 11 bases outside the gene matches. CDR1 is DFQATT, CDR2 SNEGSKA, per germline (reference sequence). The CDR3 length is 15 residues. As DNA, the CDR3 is TGCAGTGCTAGACCCCCCCCGGGAGGGCCAAGGGAGCTGTTTTTT. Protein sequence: CSARPPPGGPRELFF.